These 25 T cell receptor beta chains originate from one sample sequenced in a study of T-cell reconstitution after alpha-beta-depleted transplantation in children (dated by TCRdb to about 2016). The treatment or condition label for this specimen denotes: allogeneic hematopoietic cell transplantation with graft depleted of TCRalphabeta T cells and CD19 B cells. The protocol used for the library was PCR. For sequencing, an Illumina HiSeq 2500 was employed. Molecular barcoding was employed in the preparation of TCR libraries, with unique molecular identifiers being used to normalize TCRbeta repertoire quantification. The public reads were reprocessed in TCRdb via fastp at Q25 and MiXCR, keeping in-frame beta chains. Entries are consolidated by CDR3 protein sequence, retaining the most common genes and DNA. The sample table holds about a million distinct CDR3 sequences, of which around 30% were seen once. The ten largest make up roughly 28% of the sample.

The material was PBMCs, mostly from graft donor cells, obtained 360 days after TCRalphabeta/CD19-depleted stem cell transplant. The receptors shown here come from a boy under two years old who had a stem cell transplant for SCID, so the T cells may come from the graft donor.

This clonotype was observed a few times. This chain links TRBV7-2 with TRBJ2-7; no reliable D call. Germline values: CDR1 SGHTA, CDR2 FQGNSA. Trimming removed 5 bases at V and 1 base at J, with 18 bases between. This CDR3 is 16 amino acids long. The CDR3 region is CASSRTPTYASYEQYF. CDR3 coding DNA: TGTGCCAGCAGCCGAACTCCTACGTACGCGTCCTACGAGCAGTACTTC.

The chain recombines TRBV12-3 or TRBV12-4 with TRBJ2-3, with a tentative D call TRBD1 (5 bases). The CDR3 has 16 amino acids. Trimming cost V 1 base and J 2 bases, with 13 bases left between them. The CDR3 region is CASSLELTGYTDTQYF. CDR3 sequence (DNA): TGTGCCAGCAGTTTAGAGCTCACAGGCTACACAGATACGCAGTATTTT.

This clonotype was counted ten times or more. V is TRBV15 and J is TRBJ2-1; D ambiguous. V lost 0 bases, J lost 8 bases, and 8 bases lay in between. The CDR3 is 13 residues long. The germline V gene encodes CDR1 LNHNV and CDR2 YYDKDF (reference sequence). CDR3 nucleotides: TGTGCCACCAGCAGAGATGACGTCGATGAGCAGTTCTTC. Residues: CATSRDDVDEQFF.

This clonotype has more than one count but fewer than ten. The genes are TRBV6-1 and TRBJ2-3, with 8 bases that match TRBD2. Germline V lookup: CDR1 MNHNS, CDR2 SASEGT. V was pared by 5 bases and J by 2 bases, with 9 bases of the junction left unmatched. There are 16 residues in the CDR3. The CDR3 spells CASSPGGAGSTDTQYF. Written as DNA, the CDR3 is TGTGCCAGCAGTCCCGGGGGGGCAGGGTCCACAGATACGCAGTATTTT.

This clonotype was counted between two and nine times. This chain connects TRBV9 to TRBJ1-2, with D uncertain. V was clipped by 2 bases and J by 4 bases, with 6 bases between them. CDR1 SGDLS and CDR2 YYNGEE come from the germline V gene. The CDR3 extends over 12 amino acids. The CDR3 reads CASSVAPYGYTF. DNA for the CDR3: TGTGCCAGCAGCGTCGCACCCTATGGCTACACCTTC.

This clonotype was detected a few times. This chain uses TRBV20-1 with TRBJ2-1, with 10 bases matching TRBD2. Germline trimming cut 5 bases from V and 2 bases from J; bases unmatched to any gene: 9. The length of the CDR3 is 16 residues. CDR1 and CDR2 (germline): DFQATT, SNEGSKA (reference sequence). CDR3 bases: TGCAGTGCTTCTAGCGGGGGCCAACTCACCTACAATGAGCAGTTCTTC. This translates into CSASSGGQLTYNEQFF.

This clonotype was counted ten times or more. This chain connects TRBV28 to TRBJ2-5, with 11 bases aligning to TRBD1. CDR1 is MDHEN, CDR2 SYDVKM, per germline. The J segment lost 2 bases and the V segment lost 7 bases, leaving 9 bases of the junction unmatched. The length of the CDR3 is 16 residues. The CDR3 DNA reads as TGTGCCAGCAAATGGACAGGGGGCCGGGGGCAAGAGACCCAGTACTTC. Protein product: CASKWTGGRGQETQYF.

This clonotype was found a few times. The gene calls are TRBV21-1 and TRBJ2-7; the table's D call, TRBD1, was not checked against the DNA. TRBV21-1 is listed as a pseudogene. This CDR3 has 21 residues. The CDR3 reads CASSKVKQRVPSGRGSYEQYF. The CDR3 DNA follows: TGTGCCAGCAGCAAAGTAAAACAAAGGGTTCCGTCTGGCCGGGGTTCCTACGAGCAGTACTTC.

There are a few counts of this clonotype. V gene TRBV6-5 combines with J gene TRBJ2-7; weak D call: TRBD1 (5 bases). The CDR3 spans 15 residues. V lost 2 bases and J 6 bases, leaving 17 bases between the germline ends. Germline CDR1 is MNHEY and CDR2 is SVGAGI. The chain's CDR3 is CASSYLVQGRGEQYF. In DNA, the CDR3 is TGTGCCAGCAGTTACCTGGTTCAGGGTAGGGGCGAGCAGTACTTC.

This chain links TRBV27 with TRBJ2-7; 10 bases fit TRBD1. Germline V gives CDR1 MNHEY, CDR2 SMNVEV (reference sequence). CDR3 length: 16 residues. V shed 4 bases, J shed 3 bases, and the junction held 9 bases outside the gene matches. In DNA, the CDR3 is TGTGCCAGCAGTTCTTTAGGGACAGGGGCGGTCTACGAGCAGTACTTC. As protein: CASSSLGTGAVYEQYF.

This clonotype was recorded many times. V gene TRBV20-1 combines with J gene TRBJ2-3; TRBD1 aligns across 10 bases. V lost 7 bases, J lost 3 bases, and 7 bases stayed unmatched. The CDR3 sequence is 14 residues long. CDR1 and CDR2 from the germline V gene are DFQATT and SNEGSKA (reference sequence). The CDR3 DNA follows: TGCAGTGGACGGGACAGGGGAAGGACAGATACGCAGTATTTT. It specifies CSGRDRGRTDTQYF.

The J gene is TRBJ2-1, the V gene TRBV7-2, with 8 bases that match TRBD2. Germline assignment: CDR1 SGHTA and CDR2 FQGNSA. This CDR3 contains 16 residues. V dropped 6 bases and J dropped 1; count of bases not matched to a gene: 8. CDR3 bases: TGTGCCAGCAGAGTACGCTCTAGCGGGTCCTACAATGAGCAGTTCTTC. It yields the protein CASRVRSSGSYNEQFF. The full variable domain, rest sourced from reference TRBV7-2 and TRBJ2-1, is GAGVSQSPSNKVTEKGKDVELRCDPISGHTALYWYRQSLGQGLEFLIYFQGNSAPDKSGLPSDRFSAERTGGSVSTLTIQRTQQEDSAVYLCASRVRSSGSYNEQFFGPGTRLTVL.

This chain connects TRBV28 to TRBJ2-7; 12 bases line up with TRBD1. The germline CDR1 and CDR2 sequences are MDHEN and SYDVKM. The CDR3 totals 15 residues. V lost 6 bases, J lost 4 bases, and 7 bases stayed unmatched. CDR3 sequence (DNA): TGTGCCAGCAGCTGGGGACAGGGGGCCGATTACGAGCAGTACTTC. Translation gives CASSWGQGADYEQYF.

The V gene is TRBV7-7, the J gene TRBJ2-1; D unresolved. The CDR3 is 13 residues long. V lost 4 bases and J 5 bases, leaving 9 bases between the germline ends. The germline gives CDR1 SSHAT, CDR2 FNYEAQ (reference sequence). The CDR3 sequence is CASSSLPHNEQFF. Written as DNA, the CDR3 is TGTGCCAGCAGCTCCCTCCCCCACAATGAGCAGTTCTTC.

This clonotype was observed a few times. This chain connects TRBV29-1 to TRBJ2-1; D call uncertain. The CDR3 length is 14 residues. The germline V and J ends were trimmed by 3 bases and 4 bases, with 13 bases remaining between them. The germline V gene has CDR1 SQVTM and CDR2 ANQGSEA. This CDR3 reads CSVDGRPYYNEQFF. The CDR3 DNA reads TGCAGCGTTGATGGCAGACCTTATTACAATGAGCAGTTCTTC.

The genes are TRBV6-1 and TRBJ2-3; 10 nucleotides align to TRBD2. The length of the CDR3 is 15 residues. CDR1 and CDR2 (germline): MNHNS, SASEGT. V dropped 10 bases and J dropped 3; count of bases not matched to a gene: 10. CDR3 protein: CATQSGGAGTDTQYF. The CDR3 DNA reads TGTGCCACCCAGAGCGGGGGGGCTGGGACAGATACGCAGTATTTT.

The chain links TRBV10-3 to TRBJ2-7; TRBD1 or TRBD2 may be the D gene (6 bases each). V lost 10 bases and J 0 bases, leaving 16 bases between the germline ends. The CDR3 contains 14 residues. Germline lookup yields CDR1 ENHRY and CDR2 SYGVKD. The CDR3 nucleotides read TGTGCCACCGGGAGAGGGACAACCTCCTACGAGCAGTACTTC. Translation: CATGRGTTSYEQYF.

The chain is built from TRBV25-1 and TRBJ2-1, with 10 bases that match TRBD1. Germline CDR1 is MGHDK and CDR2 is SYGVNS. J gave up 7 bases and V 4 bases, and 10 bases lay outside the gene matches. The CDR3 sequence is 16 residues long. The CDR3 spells CASSVPGQGFRNEQFF. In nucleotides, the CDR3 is TGTGCCAGCAGTGTCCCGGGACAGGGGTTCCGGAATGAGCAGTTCTTC.

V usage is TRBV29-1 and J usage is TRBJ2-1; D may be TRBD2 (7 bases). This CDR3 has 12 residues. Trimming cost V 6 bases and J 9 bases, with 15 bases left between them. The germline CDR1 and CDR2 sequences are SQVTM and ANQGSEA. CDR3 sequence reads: CSVKGGAVEQFF. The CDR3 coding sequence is TGCAGCGTCAAGGGGGGGGCGGTTGAGCAGTTCTTC.

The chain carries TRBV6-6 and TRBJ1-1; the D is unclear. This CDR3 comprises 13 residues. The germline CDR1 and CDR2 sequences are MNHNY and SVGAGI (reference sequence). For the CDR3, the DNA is TGTTCCACGACCTATGGGCCGAACACTGAAGCTTTCTTT. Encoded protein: CSTTYGPNTEAFF.

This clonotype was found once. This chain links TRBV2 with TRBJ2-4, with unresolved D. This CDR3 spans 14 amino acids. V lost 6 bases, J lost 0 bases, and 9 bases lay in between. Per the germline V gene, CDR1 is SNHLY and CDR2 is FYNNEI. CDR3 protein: CASSYSIAKNIQYF. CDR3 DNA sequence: TGTGCCAGCAGCTATTCCATAGCCAAAAACATTCAGTACTTC.

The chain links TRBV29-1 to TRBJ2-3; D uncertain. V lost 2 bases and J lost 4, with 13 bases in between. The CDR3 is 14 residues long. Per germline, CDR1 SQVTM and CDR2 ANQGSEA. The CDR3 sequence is CSVEIPIRADTQYF. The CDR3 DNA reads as TGCAGCGTTGAAATCCCAATAAGGGCAGATACGCAGTATTTT.

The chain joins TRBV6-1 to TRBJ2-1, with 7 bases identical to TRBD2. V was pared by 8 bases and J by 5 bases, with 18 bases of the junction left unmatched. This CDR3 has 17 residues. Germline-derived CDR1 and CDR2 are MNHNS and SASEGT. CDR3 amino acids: CASSVARGGWGHNEQFF. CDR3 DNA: TGTGCCAGCTCCGTTGCCCGCGGGGGATGGGGACACAATGAGCAGTTCTTC.

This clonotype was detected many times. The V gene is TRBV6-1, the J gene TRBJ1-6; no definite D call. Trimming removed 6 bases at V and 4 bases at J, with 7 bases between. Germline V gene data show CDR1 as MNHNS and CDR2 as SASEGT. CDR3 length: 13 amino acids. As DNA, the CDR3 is TGTGCCAGCAGCCCAGATTATAATTCACCCCTCCACTTT. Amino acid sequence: CASSPDYNSPLHF.

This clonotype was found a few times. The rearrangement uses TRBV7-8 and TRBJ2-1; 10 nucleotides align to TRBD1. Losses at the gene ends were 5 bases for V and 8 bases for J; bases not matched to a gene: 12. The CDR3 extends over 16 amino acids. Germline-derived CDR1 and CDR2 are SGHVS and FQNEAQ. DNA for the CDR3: TGTGCCAGCAGCCTCTACCGGGACAGGGGAATCGATGAGCAGTTCTTC. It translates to CASSLYRDRGIDEQFF.